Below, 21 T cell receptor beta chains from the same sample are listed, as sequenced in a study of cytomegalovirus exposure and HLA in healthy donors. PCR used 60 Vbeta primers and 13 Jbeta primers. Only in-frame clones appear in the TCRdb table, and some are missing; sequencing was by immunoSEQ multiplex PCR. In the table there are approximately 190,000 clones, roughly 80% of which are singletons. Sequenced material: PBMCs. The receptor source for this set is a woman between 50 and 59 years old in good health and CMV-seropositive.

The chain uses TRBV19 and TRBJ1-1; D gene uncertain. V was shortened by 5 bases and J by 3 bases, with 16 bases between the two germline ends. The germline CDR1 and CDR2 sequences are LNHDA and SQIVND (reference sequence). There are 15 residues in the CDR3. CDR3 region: CASSALPTPDTEAFF. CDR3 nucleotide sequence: TGTGCCAGTAGTGCCCTTCCAACTCCTGACACTGAAGCTTTCTTT.

In DNA form, the CDR3 reads TGTGCCAGTAACGCCGGGACAGACTATATTTACGACACAGATACGCAGTATTTT. It specifies CASNAGTDYIYDTDTQYF. The genes are TRBV19 and TRBJ2-3; TRBD1 aligns across 7 bases. This CDR3 region has 18 residues. V gave up 7 bases and J gave up 2 bases; unmatched junction bases: 18. Germline CDR1 and CDR2: LNHDA and SQIVND (reference sequence).

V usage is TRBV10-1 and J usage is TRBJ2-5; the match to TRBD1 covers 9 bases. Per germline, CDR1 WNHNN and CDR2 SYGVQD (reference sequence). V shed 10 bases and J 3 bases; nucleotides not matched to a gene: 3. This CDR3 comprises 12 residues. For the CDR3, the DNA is TGCGCCACTTGGACAGGGGAAGAGACCCAGTACTTC. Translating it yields CATWTGEETQYF.

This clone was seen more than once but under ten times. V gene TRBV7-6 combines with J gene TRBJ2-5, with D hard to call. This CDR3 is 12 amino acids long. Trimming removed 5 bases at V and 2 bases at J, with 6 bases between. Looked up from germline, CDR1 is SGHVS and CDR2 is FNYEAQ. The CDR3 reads CASSGGQETQYF. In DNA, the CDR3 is TGTGCCAGCAGCGGCGGACAAGAGACCCAGTACTTC.

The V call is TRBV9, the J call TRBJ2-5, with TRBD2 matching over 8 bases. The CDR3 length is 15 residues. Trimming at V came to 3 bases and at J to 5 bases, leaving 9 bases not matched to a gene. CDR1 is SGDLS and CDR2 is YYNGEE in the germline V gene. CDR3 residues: CASSEPLAGLETQYF. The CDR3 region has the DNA TGTGCCAGCAGCGAGCCGCTAGCGGGTTTGGAGACCCAGTACTTC.

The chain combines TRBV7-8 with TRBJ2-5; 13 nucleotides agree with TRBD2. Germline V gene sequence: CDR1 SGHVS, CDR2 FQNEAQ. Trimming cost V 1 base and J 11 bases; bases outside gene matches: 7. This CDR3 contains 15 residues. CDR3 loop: CASSLGGLAGFLQYF. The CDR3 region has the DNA TGTGCCAGCAGCTTAGGGGGACTAGCGGGGTTCCTACAGTACTTC.

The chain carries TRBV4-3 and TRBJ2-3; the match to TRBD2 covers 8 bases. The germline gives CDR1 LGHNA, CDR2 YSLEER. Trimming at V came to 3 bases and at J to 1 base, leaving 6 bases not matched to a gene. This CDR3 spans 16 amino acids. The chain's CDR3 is CASSQGLSGGTDTQYF. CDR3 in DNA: TGCGCCAGCAGCCAGGGACTTAGCGGGGGCACAGATACGCAGTATTTT.

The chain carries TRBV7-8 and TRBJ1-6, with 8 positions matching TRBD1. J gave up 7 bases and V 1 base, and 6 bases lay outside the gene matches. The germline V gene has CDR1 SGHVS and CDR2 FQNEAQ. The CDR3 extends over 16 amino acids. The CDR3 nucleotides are TGTGCCAGCAGCTTAGAGCGACAGGGGAGGAATTCACCCCTCCACTTT. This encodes CASSLERQGRNSPLHF.

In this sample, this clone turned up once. The CDR3 coding sequence is TGCGCCAGCAGCTTGGAAGGGGGAAACGACGAGCAGTACTTC. Protein: CASSLEGGNDEQYF. The rearrangement joins TRBV5-1 to TRBJ2-7; D is possibly TRBD1 (6 bases). The CDR3 runs to 14 residues. V was trimmed by 0 bases and J by 5 bases, leaving 12 bases between them. Germline CDR1 is SGHRS and CDR2 is YFSETQ.

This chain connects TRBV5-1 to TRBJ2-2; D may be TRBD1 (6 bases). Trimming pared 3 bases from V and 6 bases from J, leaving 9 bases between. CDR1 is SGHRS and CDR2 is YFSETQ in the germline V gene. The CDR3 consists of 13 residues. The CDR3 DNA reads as TGCGCCAGCAGCTACAACAGGGCCGGGGAGCTGTTTTTT. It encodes CASSYNRAGELFF.

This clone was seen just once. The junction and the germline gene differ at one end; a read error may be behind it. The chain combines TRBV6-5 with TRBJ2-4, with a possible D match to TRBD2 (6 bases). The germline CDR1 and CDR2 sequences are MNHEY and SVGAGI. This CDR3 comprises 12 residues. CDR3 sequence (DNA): TGTGCCAGCAGTTACTCGAGGGGACTCCCGTGGTTC. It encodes CASSYSRGLPWF.

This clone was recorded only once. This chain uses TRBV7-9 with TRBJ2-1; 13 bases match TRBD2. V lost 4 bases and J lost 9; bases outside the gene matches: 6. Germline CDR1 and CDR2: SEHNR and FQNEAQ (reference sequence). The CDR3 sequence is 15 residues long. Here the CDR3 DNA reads TGTGCCAGCAGCTCTCCCGGGACTAGCGGGGCTGAGCAGTTCTTC. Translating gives CASSSPGTSGAEQFF.

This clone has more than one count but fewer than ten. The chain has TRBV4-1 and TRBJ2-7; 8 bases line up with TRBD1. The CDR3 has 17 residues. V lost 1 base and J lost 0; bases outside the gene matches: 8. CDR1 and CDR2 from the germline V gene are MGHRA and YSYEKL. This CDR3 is CASSQGSDRGPSYEQYF. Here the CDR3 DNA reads TGCGCCAGCAGCCAAGGTTCCGACAGGGGTCCCTCCTACGAGCAGTACTTC.

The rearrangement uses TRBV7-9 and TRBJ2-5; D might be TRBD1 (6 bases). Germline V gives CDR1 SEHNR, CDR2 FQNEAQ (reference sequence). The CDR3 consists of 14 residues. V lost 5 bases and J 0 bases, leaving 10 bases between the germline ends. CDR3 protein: CASSADRYQETQYF. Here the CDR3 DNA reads TGTGCCAGCAGCGCGGACAGATACCAAGAGACCCAGTACTTC.

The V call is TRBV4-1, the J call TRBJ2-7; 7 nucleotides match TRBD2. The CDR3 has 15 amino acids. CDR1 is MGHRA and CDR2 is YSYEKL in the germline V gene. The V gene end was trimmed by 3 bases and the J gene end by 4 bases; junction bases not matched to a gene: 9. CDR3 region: CASSQERDFLYEQYF. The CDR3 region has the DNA TGCGCCAGCAGCCAGGAGCGGGACTTTTTATACGAGCAGTACTTC.

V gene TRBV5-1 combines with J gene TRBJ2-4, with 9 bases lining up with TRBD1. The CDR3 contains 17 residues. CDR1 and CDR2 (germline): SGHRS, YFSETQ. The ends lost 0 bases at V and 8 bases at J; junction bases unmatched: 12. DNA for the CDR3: TGCGCCAGCAGCTTGGCCGGGGACAGGGCTGTTGGGGACATTCAGTACTTC. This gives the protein CASSLAGDRAVGDIQYF.

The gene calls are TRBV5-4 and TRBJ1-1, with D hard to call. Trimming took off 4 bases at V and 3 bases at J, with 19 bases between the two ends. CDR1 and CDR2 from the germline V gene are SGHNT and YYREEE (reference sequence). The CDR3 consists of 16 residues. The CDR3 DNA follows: TGTGCCAGCAGCCAGTATCCGGCGGGGATGCACACTGAAGCTTTCTTT. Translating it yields CASSQYPAGMHTEAFF.

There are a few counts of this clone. The CDR3, as DNA: TGCGCCAGCAGCCCAAACCCCGGGACAGCGAACACCGGGGAGCTGTTTTTT. Translating it yields CASSPNPGTANTGELFF. The chain carries TRBV4-1 and TRBJ2-2; 7 bases map to TRBD1. Germline-derived CDR1 and CDR2 are MGHRA and YSYEKL. There are 17 residues in the CDR3. Trimming removed 4 bases from V and 0 bases from J; junction bases left unmatched: 8.

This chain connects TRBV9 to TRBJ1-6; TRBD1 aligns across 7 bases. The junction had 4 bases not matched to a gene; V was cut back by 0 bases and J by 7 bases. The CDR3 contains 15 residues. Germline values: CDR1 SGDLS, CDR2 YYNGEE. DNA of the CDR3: TGTGCCAGCAGCGTAGAGGGACAGCTGAATTCACCCCTCCACTTT. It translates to CASSVEGQLNSPLHF.

CDR3 amino acids: CASSWTAYYGYTF. CDR3 in DNA: TGTGCCAGCAGTTGGACAGCGTACTATGGCTACACCTTC. This sequence joins TRBV6-5 and TRBJ1-2; D might be TRBD1 (6 bases). The CDR3 loop spans 13 amino acids. Germline V CDR1 and CDR2: MNHEY, SVGAGI. V lost 4 bases and J 3 bases, leaving 9 bases between the germline ends.

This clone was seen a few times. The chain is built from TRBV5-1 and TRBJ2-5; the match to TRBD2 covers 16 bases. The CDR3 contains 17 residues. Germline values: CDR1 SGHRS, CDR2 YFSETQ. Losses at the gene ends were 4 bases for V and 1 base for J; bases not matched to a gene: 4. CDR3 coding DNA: TGCGCCAGCAGCCTGGGACTAGCGGGGGGGATCCAAGAGACCCAGTACTTC. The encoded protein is CASSLGLAGGIQETQYF.